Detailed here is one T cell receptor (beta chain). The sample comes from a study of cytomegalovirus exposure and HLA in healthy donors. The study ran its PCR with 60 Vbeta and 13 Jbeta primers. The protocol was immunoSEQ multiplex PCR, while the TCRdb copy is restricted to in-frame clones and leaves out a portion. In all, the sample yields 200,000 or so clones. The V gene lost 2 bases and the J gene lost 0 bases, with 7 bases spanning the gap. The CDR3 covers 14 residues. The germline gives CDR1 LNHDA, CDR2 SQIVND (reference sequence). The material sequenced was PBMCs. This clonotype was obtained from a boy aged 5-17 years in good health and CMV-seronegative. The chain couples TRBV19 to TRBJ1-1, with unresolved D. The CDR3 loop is CASSIYGMNTEAFF. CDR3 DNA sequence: TGTGCCAGTAGTATATACGGTATGAACACTGAAGCTTTCTTT.